This TCR beta chain was recorded in a study of shared clonotypes between healthy human individuals. Whole-study results and caveats: It was observed that around 5% of naive CD4 clonotypes were shared across a handful of donors. An expected dependence of interdonor clonotype sharing on sequencing depth was noted.

The healthy adult donors were HIV-negative and reported no recent acute infections or vaccinations. Each CD8 memory set brought CD45RO+ cells together with CCR7-negative CD45RA+ TemRA cells. Measured with immunoSEQ multiplex PCR; TCRdb has only the in-frame clones, and not every one. Of fewer than 350,000 clones listed, roughly 84% were seen once; the top ten hold 15% to 20%. V lost 5 bases and J lost 9; bases outside the gene matches: 10. This CDR3 region has 13 residues. Germline V gene lookup returns CDR1 SNHLY and CDR2 FYNNEI. A note on this clone: Its cognate antigen is unknown.

This TCR was sampled from a man between 18 and 35 years old in good health. V usage is TRBV2 and J usage is TRBJ2-7, with 7 positions matching TRBD1. The specimen was memory CD8+ T cells sorted from blood. Regarding subset: CD45RO+ cells pooled with CCR7-negative TemRA cells. CDR3 amino acids: CASSRDSREGQYF. In DNA form, the CDR3 reads TGTGCCAGCAGTAGGGACAGTCGAGAGGGGCAGTACTTC.